Presented here are 2 T cell receptor beta chains from one specimen sequenced in a study of vaccination effects on CD4 cells after COVID-19. Using immunoSEQ multiplex PCR, the repertoire was profiled, and TCRdb retains in-frame clones only, with some absent. The data contain around 50,000 clones, roughly 70% of them singletons. Having been cultured for approximately ten days, the cells underwent CD4+ T cell isolation. The vaccine given was either BNT162b2 or mRNA-1273, in two doses. For these TCRs, the target antigens are not known. This specimen consisted of CD4+ T cells from PBMCs cultured without peptide, obtained after COVID-19 vaccination. The receptors were sampled from a human donor who received a COVID-19 vaccine.

This sequence joins TRBV19 and TRBJ1-1; 8 bases align to TRBD1. Germline CDR1 is LNHDA and CDR2 is SQIVND (reference sequence). This CDR3 has 13 residues. With V trimmed by 7 bases and J by 5 bases, 6 bases remained unmatched. DNA of the CDR3: TGTGCCAGTATTGGACAGGGTGGGACTGAAGCTTTCTTT. As protein: CASIGQGGTEAFF.

The chain employs TRBV10-3 and TRBJ2-3; D perhaps matches TRBD1 (6 bases). Trimming shortened V by 0 bases and J by 1 base, and 8 bases separated the two germline ends. This CDR3 is built from 15 residues. In germline, CDR1 is ENHRY, CDR2 SYGVKD. The DNA for the CDR3 is TGTGCCATCAGTGAGTCGAACAGGGGCACAGATACGCAGTATTTT. It is translated as CAISESNRGTDTQYF.